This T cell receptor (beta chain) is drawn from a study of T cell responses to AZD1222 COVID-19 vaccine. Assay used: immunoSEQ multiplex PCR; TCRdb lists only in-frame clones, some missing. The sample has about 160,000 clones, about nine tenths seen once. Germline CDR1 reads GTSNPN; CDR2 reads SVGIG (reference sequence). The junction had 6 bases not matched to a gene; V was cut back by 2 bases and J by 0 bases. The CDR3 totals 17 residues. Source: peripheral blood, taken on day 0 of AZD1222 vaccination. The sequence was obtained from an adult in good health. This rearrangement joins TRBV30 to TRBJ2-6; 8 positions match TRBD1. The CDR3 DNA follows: TGTGCCTGGAGTCAGACAGGGGTCAGCTCTGGGGCCAACGTCCTGACTTTC. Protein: CAWSQTGVSSGANVLTF.